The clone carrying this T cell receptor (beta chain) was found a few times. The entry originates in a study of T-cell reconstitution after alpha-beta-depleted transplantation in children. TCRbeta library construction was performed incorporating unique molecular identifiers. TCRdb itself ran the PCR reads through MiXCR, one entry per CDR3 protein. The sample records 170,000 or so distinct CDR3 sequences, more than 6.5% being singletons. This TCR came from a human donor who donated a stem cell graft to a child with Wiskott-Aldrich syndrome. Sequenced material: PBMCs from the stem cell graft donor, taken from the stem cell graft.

CDR3 loop: CASSLAGGRFQETQYF. CDR3 DNA sequence: TGTGCCAGTAGCCTAGCGGGAGGCCGTTTTCAAGAGACCCAGTACTTC. The chain is built from TRBV19 and TRBJ2-5; 11 nucleotides agree with TRBD2. V dropped 6 bases and J dropped 2; count of bases not matched to a gene: 8. Germline V CDR1 and CDR2: LNHDA, SQIVND (reference sequence). The CDR3 loop spans 16 amino acids.